This TCR beta chain was found in a study of Graves' ophthalmopathy and Graves' hyperthyroidism. Overall study context: The blood sample was drawn at first diagnosis and before any treatment.

Study findings and constraints: Blood samples also showed most expanded thyroid clonotypes exceeding 0.001 frequency.

Germline V gene data show CDR1 as LNHNV and CDR2 as YYDKDF (reference sequence). V lost 0 bases and J 5 bases, leaving 19 bases between the germline ends. CDR3 length: 17 residues. RNA transcripts yielded amplified TCR beta CDR3 regions. HTBI primers primed a first-round RT-PCR, and a second-round multiplex PCR followed. TCRdb reprocessed the multiplex PCR reads with MiXCR, giving one entry per CDR3 protein. The table lists roughly 400,000 distinct CDR3 sequences, just over 15% of them singletons, with about 7.3% in the top ten. As concerns this clonotype: Its specificity is unknown.

The rearrangement uses TRBV15 and TRBJ2-5; possibly TRBD2 for D (5 bases). Specimen: peripheral blood. The origin of this receptor is a woman in her late teens or twenties with stable Graves' hyperthyroidism. CDR3 bases: TGTGCCACCAGCAGAGAGGCGGGTCCCGGAGGACGGGAGACCCAGTACTTC. It specifies CATSREAGPGGRETQYF.